This T cell receptor beta chain was obtained from a study of T-cell reconstitution after alpha-beta-depleted transplantation in children. CDR1 is MDHEN and CDR2 is SYDVKM in the germline V gene. The CDR3 has 13 amino acids. V was clipped by 7 bases and J by 5 bases, with 12 bases between them. On this clonotype itself: Its antigen is unknown.

Preparation of the TCRbeta library used unique molecular identifiers. TCRdb independently ran MiXCR on the PCR reads; one entry per CDR3 protein. The sample contains about 980,000 distinct CDR3 sequences, under 30% of which appear only once. Study-level findings and limits: In patients about two months after transplant, alpha-beta T cells reportedly arose from several hundred expanded graft clones. Surviving recipient T cells and thymic progenitors accounted for the high day-60 TCRbeta diversity observed in some patients. After one year, T-cell counts and TCRbeta diversity mostly came from new T cells.

The receptor comes from a boy in the first two years of life who had a stem cell transplant for SCID, so the T cells may come from the graft donor. This sample comprised PBMCs, mostly from graft donor cells, obtained 360 days after TCRalphabeta/CD19-depleted stem cell transplant. This chain joins TRBV28 and TRBJ2-1, with a weak D call TRBD1 (6 bases). CDR3 nucleotides: TGTGCCAGCACCGGACAGCTTAACAATGAGCAGTTCTTC. Protein: CASTGQLNNEQFF.